This TCR beta chain is from a study of blood T cell repertoires in COVID-19. Study background: Acute and convalescent COVID-19 specimens originated in the United States, Italy and Spain. T cells, B-cell-depleted T cells, or PBMCs supplied cDNA or gDNA.

Trimming stripped 6 bases from V and 4 bases from J, with 10 bases between. The CDR3 loop spans 13 amino acids. Germline CDR1 is KGHSH and CDR2 is LQKENI. In the study's own analysis: Quantification of nucleated cells was approximated via reference gene primer amplification. Profiling relied on immunoSEQ multiplex PCR, and the TCRdb table lists in-frame clones only, not all of them. V, J and clone size reflect that table, while D and trimming were determined from the DNA. In the table there are around 51,000 clones, over 75% of which are singletons. V gene TRBV18 combines with J gene TRBJ1-5, with D possibly being TRBD1 (5 bases). Sequencing input: peripheral blood. The TCR comes from a man between 65 and 85 years old with acute or convalescent COVID-19. DNA of the CDR3: TGTGCCAGCTCCGGGGGACGAAATCAGCCCCAGCATTTT. It yields the protein CASSGGRNQPQHF.